This T cell receptor beta chain comes out of a study of beta chain features in type 1 diabetes. Study results and limitations: Within each of all four CD4+ subsets, Type 1 diabetes patients had TCRB CDR3s that were moderately but significantly shorter. Compared to healthy donors, patients appeared to have naive, central memory and Treg TCRB repertoires that were more alike. Patients with type 1 diabetes showed fewer VDJ junction insertions and more deletions.

This clone came up a few times. The antigen is undetermined. The authors took one heparinised blood draw, averaging about 120 mL, from each donor. Expressed TCRB transcripts were sequenced because the isolated RNA had all been reverse transcribed beforehand. Sequenced by immunoSEQ multiplex PCR; TCRdb stores in-frame clones only, minus some. The table includes about 340,000 clones, roughly 12% detected once. Sequenced input: naive CD4+ T cells from blood. This receptor was obtained from a woman between 18 and 29 years old with type 1 diabetes.

The CDR3 loop reads CATSRDVAGGLNEQFF. CDR3 bases: TGTGCCACCAGCAGAGATGTCGCGGGAGGGTTAAATGAGCAGTTCTTC. This chain uses TRBV15 with TRBJ2-1, with TRBD2 matching 9 bases. Losses at the gene ends were 0 bases for V and 7 bases for J; bases not matched to a gene: 7. This CDR3 has 16 amino acids. The germline V gene has CDR1 LNHNV and CDR2 YYDKDF (reference sequence).